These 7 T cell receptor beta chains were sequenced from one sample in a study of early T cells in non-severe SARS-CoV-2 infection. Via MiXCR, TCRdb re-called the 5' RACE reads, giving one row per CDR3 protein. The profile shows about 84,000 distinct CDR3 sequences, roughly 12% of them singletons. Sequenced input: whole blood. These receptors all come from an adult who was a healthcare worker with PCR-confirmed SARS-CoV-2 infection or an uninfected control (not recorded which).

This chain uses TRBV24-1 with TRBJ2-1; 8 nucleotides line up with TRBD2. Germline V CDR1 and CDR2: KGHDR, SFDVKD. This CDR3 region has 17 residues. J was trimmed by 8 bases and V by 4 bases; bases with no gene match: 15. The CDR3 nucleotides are TGTGCCACCAGTGAGGTCTTTACGGGGGGGCCCTTGGATGAGCAGTTCTTC. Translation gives CATSEVFTGGPLDEQFF.

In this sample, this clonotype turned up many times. CDR3 region: CASAQGATNEKLFF. CDR3 nucleotide sequence: TGTGCCAGCGCCCAGGGGGCAACTAATGAAAAACTGTTTTTT. V is TRBV5-4 and J is TRBJ1-4; TRBD1 agrees at 7 bases. Germline V gene sequence: CDR1 SGHNT, CDR2 YYREEE (reference sequence). This CDR3 spans 14 amino acids. With 7 bases clipped from V and 0 bases from J, the junction kept 3 bases outside the gene matches.

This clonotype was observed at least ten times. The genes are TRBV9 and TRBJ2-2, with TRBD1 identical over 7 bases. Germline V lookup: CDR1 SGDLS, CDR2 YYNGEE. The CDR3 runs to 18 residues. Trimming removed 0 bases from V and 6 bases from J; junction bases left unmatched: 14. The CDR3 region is CASSVGVGGLKNAGELFF. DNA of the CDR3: TGTGCCAGCAGCGTAGGCGTAGGGGGCTTAAAAAACGCCGGGGAGCTGTTTTTT.

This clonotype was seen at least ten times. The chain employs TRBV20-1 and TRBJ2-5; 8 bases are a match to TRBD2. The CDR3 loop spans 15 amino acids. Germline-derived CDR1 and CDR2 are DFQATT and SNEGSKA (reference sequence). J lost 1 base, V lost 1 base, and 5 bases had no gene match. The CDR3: CSARASTSGQETQYF. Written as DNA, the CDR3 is TGCAGTGCTAGAGCCTCTACTAGCGGCCAAGAGACCCAGTACTTC.

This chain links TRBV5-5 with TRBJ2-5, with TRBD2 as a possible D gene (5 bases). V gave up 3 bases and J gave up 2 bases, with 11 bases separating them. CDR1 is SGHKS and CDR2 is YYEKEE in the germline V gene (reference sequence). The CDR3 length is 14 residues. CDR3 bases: TGTGCCAGCAGCTCCCAGGACTGGCAAGAGACCCAGTACTTC. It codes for CASSSQDWQETQYF.

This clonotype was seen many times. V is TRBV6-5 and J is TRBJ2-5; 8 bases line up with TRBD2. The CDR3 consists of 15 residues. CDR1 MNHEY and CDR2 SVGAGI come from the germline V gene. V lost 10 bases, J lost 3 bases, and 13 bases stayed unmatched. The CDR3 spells CATGRGGASKETQYF. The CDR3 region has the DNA TGTGCCACAGGCCGGGGGGGGGCGTCTAAAGAGACCCAGTACTTC.

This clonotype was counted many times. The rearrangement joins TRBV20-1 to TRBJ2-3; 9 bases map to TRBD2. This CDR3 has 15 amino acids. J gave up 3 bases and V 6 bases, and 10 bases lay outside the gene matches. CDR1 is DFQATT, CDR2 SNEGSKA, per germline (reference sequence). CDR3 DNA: TGCAGTGCGACAGTAGCGGGGGCCGGAACAGATACGCAGTATTTT. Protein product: CSATVAGAGTDTQYF.